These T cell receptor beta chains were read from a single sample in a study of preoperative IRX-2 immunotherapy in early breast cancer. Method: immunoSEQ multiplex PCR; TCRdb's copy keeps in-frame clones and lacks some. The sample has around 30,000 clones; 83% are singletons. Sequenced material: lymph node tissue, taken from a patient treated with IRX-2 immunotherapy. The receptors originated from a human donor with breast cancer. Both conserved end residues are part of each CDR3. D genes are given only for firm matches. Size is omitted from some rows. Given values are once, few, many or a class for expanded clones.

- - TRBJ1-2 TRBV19 TGTGCCAGTATAGCGCCGGACTATGGCTACACCTTC CASIAPDYGYTF
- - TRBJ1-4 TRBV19 TGTGCCAGCCGTAAGATCGACAAAAGTGAAAAACTGTTTTTT CASRKIDKSEKLFF
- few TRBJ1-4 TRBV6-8 TGTGCCAGCAGTTACTCGAGCGGCCGGGGTAATGAAAAACTGTTTTTT CASSYSSGRGNEKLFF
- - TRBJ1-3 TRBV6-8 TGTGCCAGCAGTAGGGGGTCTGGAAACACCATATATTTT CASSRGSGNTIYF
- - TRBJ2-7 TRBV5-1 TGCGCCAGCAGCTCTACTACAGGGTTTGACGAGCAGTACTTC CASSSTTGFDEQYF
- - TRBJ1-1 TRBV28 TGTGCCAGCTCGACCCATGGCACTGAAGCTTTCTTT CASSTHGTEAFF
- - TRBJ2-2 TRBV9 TGTGCCAGCAGCGTTGACCAAGGGGACACCGGGGAGCTGTTTTTT CASSVDQGDTGELFF
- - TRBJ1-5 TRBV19 TGTGCCAGTAGTATTAGGGGGGCGCCCGTCCAGCCCCAGCATTTT CASSIRGAPVQPQHF
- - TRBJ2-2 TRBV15 TGTGCCACCAGCAGAGATTTTGACACCGGGGAGCTGTTTTTT CATSRDFDTGELFF
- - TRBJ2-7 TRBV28 TGTGCCAGCAGTTTGGGGACATCGGTCGAGCAGTACTTC CASSLGTSVEQYF
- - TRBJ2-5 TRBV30 TGTGCCTGGAACCTGGGTGTGGGGGAGACCCAGTACTTC CAWNLGVGETQYF
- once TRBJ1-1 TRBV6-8 TGTGCCAGCAATAAACAGAACACTGAAGCTTTCTTT CASNKQNTEAFF
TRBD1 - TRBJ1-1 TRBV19 TGTGCCAGTAGTACCTCGGACAGGGGGAACACTGAAGCTTTCTTT CASSTSDRGNTEAFF
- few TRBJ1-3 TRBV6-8 TGTGCCAGCAGTTACTCGTGGGGGCCTGGAAACACCATATATTTT CASSYSWGPGNTIYF
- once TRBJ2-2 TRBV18 TGTGCCAGCTCACGATACCGGGACTCCCCGAACACCGGGGAGCTGTTTTTT CASSRYRDSPNTGELFF
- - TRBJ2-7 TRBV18 TGTGCCAGCTCACCAGGAGGGTTAACCCCCTACGAGCAGTACTTC CASSPGGLTPYEQYF
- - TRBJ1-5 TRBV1 TGCGCCAGCAGCCGTCAATCCTCGGGACAGCGGGCTCCACCCCAGCATTTT CASSRQSSGQRAPPQHF
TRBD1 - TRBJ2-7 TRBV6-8 TGTGCCAGCACCCAAGACAGGGCTTTATCCTACGAGCAGTACTTC CASTQDRALSYEQYF
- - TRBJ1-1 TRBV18 TGTGCCAGCGCCCCTCAAATGAACACTGAAGCTTTCTTT CASAPQMNTEAFF
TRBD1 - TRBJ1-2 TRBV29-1 TGCAGCGTTGCCGGGACAGGGAACAACTATGGCTACACCTTC CSVAGTGNNYGYTF
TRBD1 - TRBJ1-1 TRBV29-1 TGCAGCGTTCGGACAGGGGGCAGCGAGGCTGAAGCTTTCTTT CSVRTGGSEAEAFF
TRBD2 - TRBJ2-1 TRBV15 TGTGCCACCAGCTTAGGTGAAGCGGGAGTCTACAATGAGCAGTTCTTC CATSLGEAGVYNEQFF
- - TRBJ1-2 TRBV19 TGTGCCAGTAGTAGCCAGGGGTGGCATCGCTACACCTTC CASSSQGWHRYTF
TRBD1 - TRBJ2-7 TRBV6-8 TGTGCCAGCGATTCGGGACAGGCGACCTACGAGCAGTACTTC CASDSGQATYEQYF
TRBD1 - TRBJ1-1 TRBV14 TGTGCCAGCAGCCGCGGACAGGGATTGAACACTGAAGCTTTCTTT CASSRGQGLNTEAFF
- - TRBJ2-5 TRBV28 TGTGCCAGCAGTTCCCCTGAGGGCTTTCAAGAGACCCAGTACTTC CASSSPEGFQETQYF
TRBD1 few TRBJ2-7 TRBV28 TGTGCCAGCAGCCCAACAGGGGGTAGAGCCTACGAGCAGTACTTC CASSPTGGRAYEQYF
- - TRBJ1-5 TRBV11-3 TGTGCCAGCAGCTCTACAGGGCTCAGTAATCAGCCCCAGCATTTT CASSSTGLSNQPQHF
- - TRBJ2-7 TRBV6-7 TGTGCCAGCAGGATTACCTACGAGCAGTACTTC CASRITYEQYF
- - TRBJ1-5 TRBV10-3 TGTGCCATCAGTGAGGGGACGGTTAGCAATCAGCCCCAGCATTTT CAISEGTVSNQPQHF
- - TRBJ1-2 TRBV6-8 TGTGCCAGCAGTGTATTTGGGCGAGGGGAGTATGGCTACACCTTC CASSVFGRGEYGYTF
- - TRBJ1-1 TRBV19 TGTGCCAGTACCTGGGGGGAATGGGCTTTCTTT CASTWGEWAFF
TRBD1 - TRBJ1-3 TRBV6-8 TGTGCCAGCAGTCGCGACAGGGCTGGAAACACCATATATTTT CASSRDRAGNTIYF
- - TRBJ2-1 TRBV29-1 TGCAGCGTTGCAGCTCGGCTAGCTCGGTGGGATGAGCAGTTCTTC CSVAARLARWDEQFF
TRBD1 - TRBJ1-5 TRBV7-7 TGTGCCAGCAGCTCCGGGACAGGCAACAATCAGCCCCAGCATTTT CASSSGTGNNQPQHF
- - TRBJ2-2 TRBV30 TGTGCCTGGTCGAGGGACACCGGAGAGCTGTTTTTT CAWSRDTGELFF
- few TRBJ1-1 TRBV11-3 TGTGCCAGCTTTATGGGCAGGGGGAACACTGAAGCTTTCTTT CASFMGRGNTEAFF
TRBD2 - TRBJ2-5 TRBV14 TGTGCCAGCAGCCACCTGACTAGCGGGTGGGGATCGGGAGAGACCCAGTACTTC CASSHLTSGWGSGETQYF
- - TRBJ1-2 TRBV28 TGTGCCAGCGGGTTCCACACAGCAAACTATGGCTACACCTTC CASGFHTANYGYTF
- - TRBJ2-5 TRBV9 TGTGCCAGCAGCAAAATGTCCAGTTACCAAGAGACCCAGTACTTC CASSKMSSYQETQYF
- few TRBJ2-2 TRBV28 TGTGCCCTGGGGCAGGCGAACACCGGGGAGCTGTTTTTT CALGQANTGELFF
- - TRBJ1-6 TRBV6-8 TGTGCCAGCAGAGCCTCGGGTGGGGCTAATTCACCCCTCCACTTT CASRASGGANSPLHF
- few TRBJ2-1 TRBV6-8 TGTGCCAGCAGTTACCTCGCAGGGGAGTGGGAGCAGTTCTTC CASSYLAGEWEQFF
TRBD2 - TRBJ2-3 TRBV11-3 TGTGCCAGCAGCTACCTAGCGGGAGCAGGGGATACGCAGTATTTT CASSYLAGAGDTQYF
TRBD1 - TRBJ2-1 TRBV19 TGTGCCACCAAACAGGGGGAAAAGCAGTTCTTC CATKQGEKQFF
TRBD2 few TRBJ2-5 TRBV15 TGTGCCACCAGCAGCGGGACTAGCGGGGAGGGAGAGACCCAGTACTTC CATSSGTSGEGETQYF
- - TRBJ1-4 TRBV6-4 TGTGCCAGCAGACCGGCGGCCGAAAAACTGTTTTTT CASRPAAEKLFF
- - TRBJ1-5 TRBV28 TGTGCCAGCAGTTTTGTCTCCAATCAGCCCCAGCATTTT CASSFVSNQPQHF
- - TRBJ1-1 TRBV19 TGTGCCAGTAGTATAATTGACACTGAAGCTTTCTTT CASSIIDTEAFF
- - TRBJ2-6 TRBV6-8 TGTGCCAGCAGTATGGACAACTCTGGGGCCAACGTCCTGACTTTC CASSMDNSGANVLTF
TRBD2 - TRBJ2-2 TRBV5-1 TGCGCCAGCAGCTCCTTAGCGGGAGACACCGGGGAGCTGTTTTTT CASSSLAGDTGELFF
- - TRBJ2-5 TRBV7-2 TGTGCCAGCAGCTTAGCAGTAGCCCGGGAGACCCAGTACTTC CASSLAVARETQYF
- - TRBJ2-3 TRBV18 TGTGCCAGCTTTGGGCCCGGGAGCGGGTCACAAGATACGCAGTATTTT CASFGPGSGSQDTQYF
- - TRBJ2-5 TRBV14 TGTGCCAGCAGCAGGTGGCTCCAAGAGACCCAGTACTTC CASSRWLQETQYF